The 15 T cell receptor beta chains below all came from one sample that was sequenced in a study of blood T cell repertoires in COVID-19. Profiled with immunoSEQ multiplex PCR; TCRdb holds only in-frame clones, not every one. There are 110,000 or so clones in the sample; around 84% occur only once, and 3% to 3.5% lies in the top ten. Sequenced input: peripheral blood. Receptors originate from a man aged 35-49 years with acute or convalescent COVID-19.

The chain recombines TRBV5-4 with TRBJ2-6, with D uncertain. Trimming removed 0 bases from V and 0 bases from J, with 7 bases in between. The germline V gene has CDR1 SGHNT and CDR2 YYREEE (reference sequence). The CDR3 consists of 16 residues. Here the CDR3 DNA reads TGTGCCAGCAGCTTGGCACATCGCTCTGGGGCCAACGTCCTGACTTTC. This encodes CASSLAHRSGANVLTF.

The rearrangement links TRBV29-1 to TRBJ1-1, with D perhaps TRBD1 (6 bases). Germline CDR1 SQVTM, CDR2 ANQGSEA. CDR3 length: 12 amino acids. V gave up 4 bases and J gave up 3 bases, with 9 bases separating them. The CDR3 sequence: CSVARGDTEAFF. The CDR3 region has the DNA TGCAGCGTTGCCAGGGGTGACACTGAAGCTTTCTTT.

V and J are TRBV4-3 and TRBJ1-2; D might be TRBD1 (5 bases). Trimming cost V 0 bases and J 0 bases, with 11 bases left between them. The CDR3 consists of 16 residues. The germline gives CDR1 LGHNA, CDR2 YSLEER. CDR3 sequence (DNA): TGCGCCAGCAGCCAAGAATGGCGGGGGGCTAACTATGGCTACACCTTC. Translating gives CASSQEWRGANYGYTF.

The rearrangement links TRBV3-1 (or the pseudogene TRBV3-2) to TRBJ1-1; D is possibly TRBD1 (5 bases). The CDR3 sequence is 13 residues long. CDR1 and CDR2 (germline): LGHDT, YNNKEL (reference sequence). The V end lost 4 bases, the J end lost 7 bases, and 13 bases lay between the germline ends. CDR3 coding DNA: TGTGCCAGCAGCCGGGCCCCGACAGTTGAAGCTTTCTTT. This gives the protein CASSRAPTVEAFF.

The chain combines TRBV12-3 or TRBV12-4 with TRBJ1-4; D remains ambiguous. Trimming took 3 bases from V and 8 from J, leaving 10 bases between them. The CDR3 runs 13 residues. The CDR3 loop reads CASSLNLREKLFF. The CDR3 DNA sequence: TGTGCCAGCAGTTTGAACTTGCGGGAAAAACTGTTTTTT.

The gene calls are TRBV6-5 and TRBJ1-1, with 9 bases lining up with TRBD1. Trimming took 8 bases from V and 8 from J; bases not matched to a gene: 9. This CDR3 has 13 amino acids. Germline V lookup: CDR1 MNHEY, CDR2 SVGAGI. CDR3: CASGYRGQGEAFF. Written as DNA, the CDR3 is TGTGCCAGCGGCTACAGGGGGCAGGGAGAAGCTTTCTTT.

CDR3 sequence (DNA): TGTGCCAGTGGGGGCGCCGGATACAATCAGCCCCAGCATTTT. It encodes CASGGAGYNQPQHF. This chain joins TRBV19 and TRBJ1-5, with D perhaps TRBD1 (6 bases). Trimming cost V 8 bases and J 3 bases, with 14 bases left between them. There are 14 residues in the CDR3. CDR1 and CDR2 from the germline V gene are LNHDA and SQIVND (reference sequence).

The V gene is TRBV2, the J gene TRBJ2-7; D is perhaps TRBD1 (6 bases). The CDR3 contains 13 residues. Germline V gene sequence: CDR1 SNHLY, CDR2 FYNNEI. V lost 6 bases and J lost 7, with 16 bases in between. The CDR3 region is CASSLLPGTEQYF. The CDR3 DNA sequence: TGTGCCAGCAGCCTACTCCCCGGGACAGAGCAGTACTTC. The variable domain in full, with the rest retrieved from reference TRBV2 and TRBJ2-7, is EPEVTQTPSHQVTQMGQEVILRCVPISNHLYFYWYRQILGQKVEFLVSFYNNEISEKSEIFDDQFSVERPDGSNFTLKIRSTKLEDSAMYFCASSLLPGTEQYFGPGTRLTVT.

CDR3 in DNA: TGTGCCAGCAGCTCACTGCCGGGACTTAACAATGAGCAGTTCTTC. It specifies CASSSLPGLNNEQFF. The genes are TRBV5-5 and TRBJ2-1, with D perhaps TRBD2 (6 bases). The CDR3 contains 15 residues. Germline loops: CDR1 SGHKS, CDR2 YYEKEE (reference sequence). V was clipped by 3 bases and J by 5 bases, with 15 bases between them.

The gene calls are TRBV6-2 or TRBV6-3 and TRBJ2-3; 7 nucleotides match TRBD2. V gave up 2 bases and J gave up 7 bases; unmatched junction bases: 6. The CDR3 totals 14 residues. The germline V gene encodes CDR1 MNHEY and CDR2 SVGEGT. The CDR3 DNA reads as TGTGCCAGCAGTTACGGCGGGGAGGGGAATACGCAGTATTTT. Translated: CASSYGGEGNTQYF.

This sequence joins TRBV24-1 and TRBJ2-2, with D perhaps matching TRBD1 (6 bases). Looked up from germline, CDR1 is KGHDR and CDR2 is SFDVKD. Between the trimmed V and J ends, which lost 2 bases and 4 bases, there was a span of 10 bases. The CDR3 is 15 amino acids. The CDR3 is CATSDWQGSTGELFF. The CDR3 DNA reads TGTGCCACCAGTGATTGGCAGGGGAGCACCGGGGAGCTGTTTTTT.

This clone showed up just once. J is TRBJ1-1 and V is TRBV24-1; TRBD1 agrees at 9 bases. J gave up 11 bases and V 3 bases, and 9 bases lay outside the gene matches. Germline V gene data show CDR1 as KGHDR and CDR2 as SFDVKD. The CDR3 covers 14 residues. The CDR3 spells CATSDQDRDRAAFF. CDR3 bases: TGTGCCACCAGTGATCAGGACCGGGACAGGGCCGCTTTCTTT.

This clone was detected a few times. This sequence joins TRBV6-5 and TRBJ1-3, with TRBD1 matching over 7 bases. This CDR3 region has 14 residues. CDR1 and CDR2 (germline): MNHEY, SVGAGI. V trimming: 5 bases; J trimming: 3 bases; junction bases outside the gene matches: 4. CDR3 region: CASSPRDSGNTIYF. The CDR3 DNA is TGTGCCAGCAGTCCACGGGACAGTGGAAACACCATATATTTT.

This clone was counted between two and nine times. The chain is built from TRBV5-1 and TRBJ2-2, with D perhaps matching TRBD1 (5 bases). The CDR3 runs to 14 residues. Looked up from germline, CDR1 is SGHRS and CDR2 is YFSETQ. V was cut by 1 base and J by 1 base, with 5 bases left in between. CDR3 residues: CASSLRGNTGELFF. DNA of the CDR3: TGCGCCAGCAGCTTGAGGGGGAACACCGGGGAGCTGTTTTTT.

The chain is built from TRBV2 and TRBJ2-1; 13 nucleotides agree with TRBD2. CDR3 length equals 15 residues. The germline CDR1 and CDR2 sequences are SNHLY and FYNNEI. Unmatched junction bases numbered 0, after V lost 4 bases and J lost 3 bases. Here the CDR3 reads CASSGLAGGYNEQFF. The DNA for the CDR3 is TGTGCCAGCAGTGGACTAGCGGGGGGCTACAATGAGCAGTTCTTC.